The clone carrying this T cell receptor beta chain was counted ten times or more. The data are from a study of identical twins. TCRdb redid the calling of the 5' RACE reads with MiXCR, one entry per CDR3 protein. The sample has about 100,000 distinct CDR3 sequences; about 5.6% are singletons. The CDR3 has 15 amino acids. The J segment lost 7 bases and the V segment lost 1 base, leaving 7 bases of the junction unmatched. CDR1 is LGHNT, CDR2 FRNRAP, per germline. This TCR was recovered from a woman aged 50 to 60 in good health. The chain employs TRBV12-5 and TRBJ1-5; 7 nucleotides align to TRBD1. Sequenced input: memory T cells sorted from blood. The CDR3, as DNA: TGTGCTAGTGGTTTGGAGCCACAGGGGATCCAGCCCCAGCATTTT. It yields the protein CASGLEPQGIQPQHF.